This paragraph covers one T cell receptor (beta chain) sequence. This entry comes from a study of blood T cell repertoires in COVID-19. Which cohort a participant joined came from the clinical history participants gave. The CDR3 has 13 residues. Germline values: CDR1 SNHLY, CDR2 FYNNEI. V shed 6 bases, J shed 4 bases, and the junction held 1 base outside the gene matches. Libraries were prepared by immunoSEQ multiplex PCR; TCRdb keeps only in-frame clonotypes and omits some of them. The table shows about 260,000 clones, with about nine tenths occurring only once. The material sequenced was PBMCs or T cells enriched from blood (not recorded which). The receptor's source is a woman aged 40 to 49 with acute COVID-19. V usage is TRBV2 and J usage is TRBJ2-5, with 11 positions matching TRBD1. The CDR3 spells CASRGTGGETQYF. As DNA, the CDR3 is TGTGCCAGCAGGGGGACAGGGGGAGAGACCCAGTACTTC.